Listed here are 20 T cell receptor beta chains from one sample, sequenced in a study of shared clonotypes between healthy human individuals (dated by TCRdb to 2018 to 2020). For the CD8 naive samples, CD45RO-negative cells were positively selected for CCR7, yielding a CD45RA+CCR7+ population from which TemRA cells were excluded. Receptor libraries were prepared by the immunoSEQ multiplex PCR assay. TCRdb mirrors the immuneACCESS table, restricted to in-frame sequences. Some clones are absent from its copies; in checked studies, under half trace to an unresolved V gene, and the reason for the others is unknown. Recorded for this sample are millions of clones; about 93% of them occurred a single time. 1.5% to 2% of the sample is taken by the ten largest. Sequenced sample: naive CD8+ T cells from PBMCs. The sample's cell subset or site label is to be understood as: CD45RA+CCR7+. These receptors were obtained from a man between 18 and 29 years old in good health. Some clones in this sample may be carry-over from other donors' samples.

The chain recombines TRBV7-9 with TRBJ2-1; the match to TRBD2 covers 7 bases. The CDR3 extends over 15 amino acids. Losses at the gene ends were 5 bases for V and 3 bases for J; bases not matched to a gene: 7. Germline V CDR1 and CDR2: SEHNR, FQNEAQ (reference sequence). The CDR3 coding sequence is TGTGCCAGCAGCACAAGCGGGACCATCTACAATGAGCAGTTCTTC. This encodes CASSTSGTIYNEQFF.

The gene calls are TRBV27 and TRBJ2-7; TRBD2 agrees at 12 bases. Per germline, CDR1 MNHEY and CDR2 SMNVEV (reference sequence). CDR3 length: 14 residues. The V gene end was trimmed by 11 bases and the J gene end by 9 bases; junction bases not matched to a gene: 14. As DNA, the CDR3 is TGTGCCTCCGGGACTAGCGGGCGCCTCCTCGGGCAGTACTTC. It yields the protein CASGTSGRLLGQYF.

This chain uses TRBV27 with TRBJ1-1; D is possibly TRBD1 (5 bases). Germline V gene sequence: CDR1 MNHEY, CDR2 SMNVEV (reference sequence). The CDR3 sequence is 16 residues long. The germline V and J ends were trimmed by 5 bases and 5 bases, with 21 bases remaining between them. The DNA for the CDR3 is TGTGCCAGCAGTCCCCCGGCAGGGACGTTAGGGACTGAAGCTTTCTTT. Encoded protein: CASSPPAGTLGTEAFF.

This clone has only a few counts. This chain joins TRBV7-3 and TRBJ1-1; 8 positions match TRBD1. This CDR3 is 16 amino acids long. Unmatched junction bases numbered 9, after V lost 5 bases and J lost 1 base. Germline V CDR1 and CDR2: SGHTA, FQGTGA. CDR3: CASSDGQGEGNTEAFF. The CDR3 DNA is TGTGCCAGCAGCGACGGACAGGGCGAGGGGAACACTGAAGCTTTCTTT.

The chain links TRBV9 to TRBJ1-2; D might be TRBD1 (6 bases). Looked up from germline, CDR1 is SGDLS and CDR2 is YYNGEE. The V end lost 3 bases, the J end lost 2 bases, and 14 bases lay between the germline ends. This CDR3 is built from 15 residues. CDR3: CASSDNRDLNYGYTF. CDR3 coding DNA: TGTGCCAGCAGCGATAACAGGGATCTAAACTATGGCTACACCTTC. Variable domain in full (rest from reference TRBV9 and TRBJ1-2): DSGVTQTPKHLITATGQRVTLRCSPRSGDLSVYWYQQSLDQGLQFLIQYYNGEERAKGNILERFSAQQFPDLHSELNLSSLELGDSALYFCASSDNRDLNYGYTFGSGTRLTVV.

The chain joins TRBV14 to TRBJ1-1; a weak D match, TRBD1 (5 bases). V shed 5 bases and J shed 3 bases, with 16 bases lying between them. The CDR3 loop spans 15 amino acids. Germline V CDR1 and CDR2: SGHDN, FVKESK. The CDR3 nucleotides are TGTGCCAGCAGCATAACGGGACTCCTACACACTGAAGCTTTCTTT. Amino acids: CASSITGLLHTEAFF.

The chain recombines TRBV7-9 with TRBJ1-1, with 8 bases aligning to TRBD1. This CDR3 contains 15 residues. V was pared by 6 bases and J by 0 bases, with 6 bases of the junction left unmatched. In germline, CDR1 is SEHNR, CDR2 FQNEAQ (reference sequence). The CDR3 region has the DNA TGTGCCAGCAGACCAAGACAGGGGTTGAACACTGAAGCTTTCTTT. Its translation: CASRPRQGLNTEAFF.

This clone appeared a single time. The CDR3 nucleotides are TGTGCCAGCAGCTCAGGGGCGACAGGGCGAGACTATGGCTACACCTTC. It codes for CASSSGATGRDYGYTF. The chain employs TRBV11-2 and TRBJ1-2; 7 bases map to TRBD1. Trimming cost V 4 bases and J 3 bases; bases outside gene matches: 11. CDR1 SGHAT and CDR2 FQNNGV come from the germline V gene. This CDR3 is 16 amino acids long.

The CDR3 is CASSQPVTGANVLTF. CDR3 DNA sequence: TGTGCCAGCAGCCAACCAGTCACTGGGGCCAACGTCCTGACTTTC. The V gene is TRBV7-9, the J gene TRBJ2-6; D not certain. Germline CDR1 reads SEHNR; CDR2 reads FQNEAQ (reference sequence). The CDR3 covers 15 residues. Deletions cut 5 bases from V and 2 bases from J, with 10 bases between.

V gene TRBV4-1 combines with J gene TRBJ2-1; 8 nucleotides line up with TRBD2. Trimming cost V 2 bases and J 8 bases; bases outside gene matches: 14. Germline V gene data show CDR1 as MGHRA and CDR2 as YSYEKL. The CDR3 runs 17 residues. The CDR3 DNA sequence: TGCGCCAGCAGCCAATTCTCTCGGGAGGGCCGTATGGATGAGCAGTTCTTC. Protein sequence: CASSQFSREGRMDEQFF.

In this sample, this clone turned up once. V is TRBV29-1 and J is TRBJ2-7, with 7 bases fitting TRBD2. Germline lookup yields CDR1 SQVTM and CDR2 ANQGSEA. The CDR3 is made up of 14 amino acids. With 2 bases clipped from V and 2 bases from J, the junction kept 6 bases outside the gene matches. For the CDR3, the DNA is TGCAGCGTTGAATCTCGCGGGAGCACCTACGAGCAGTACTTC. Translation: CSVESRGSTYEQYF.

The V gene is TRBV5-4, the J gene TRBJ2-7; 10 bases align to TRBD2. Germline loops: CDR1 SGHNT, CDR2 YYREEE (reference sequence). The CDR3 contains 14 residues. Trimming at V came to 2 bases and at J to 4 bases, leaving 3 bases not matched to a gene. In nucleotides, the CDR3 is TGTGCCAGCAGCTTAACTAGCGGGAATTACGAGCAGTACTTC. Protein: CASSLTSGNYEQYF. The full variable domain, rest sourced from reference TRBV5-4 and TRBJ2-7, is ETGVTQSPTHLIKTRGQQVTLRCSSQSGHNTVSWYQQALGQGPQFIFQYYREEENGRGNFPPRFSGLQFPNYSSELNVNALELDDSALYLCASSLTSGNYEQYFGPGTRLTVT.

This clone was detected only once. CDR3 sequence: CASTLRGPTTNEKLFF. Here the CDR3 DNA reads TGTGCCAGCACTTTGCGGGGACCCACAACTAATGAAAAACTGTTTTTT. The rearrangement joins TRBV28 to TRBJ1-4; possible D gene TRBD1, 5 bases. V shed 7 bases and J shed 0 bases, with 15 bases lying between them. Germline CDR1 is MDHEN and CDR2 is SYDVKM. The CDR3 has 16 residues.

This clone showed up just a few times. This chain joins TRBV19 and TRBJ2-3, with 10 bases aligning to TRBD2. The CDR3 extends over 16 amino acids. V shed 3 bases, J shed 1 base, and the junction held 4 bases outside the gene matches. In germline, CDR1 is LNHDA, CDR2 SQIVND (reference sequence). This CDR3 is CASSIGLAGGTDTQYF. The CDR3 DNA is TGTGCCAGTAGTATTGGGCTAGCGGGAGGCACAGATACGCAGTATTTT.

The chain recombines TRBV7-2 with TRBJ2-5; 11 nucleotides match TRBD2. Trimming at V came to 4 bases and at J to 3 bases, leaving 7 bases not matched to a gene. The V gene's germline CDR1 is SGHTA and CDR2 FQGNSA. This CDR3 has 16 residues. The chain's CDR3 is CASSSLLAGGKETQYF. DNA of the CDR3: TGTGCCAGCAGCTCCCTTCTAGCGGGAGGAAAAGAGACCCAGTACTTC.

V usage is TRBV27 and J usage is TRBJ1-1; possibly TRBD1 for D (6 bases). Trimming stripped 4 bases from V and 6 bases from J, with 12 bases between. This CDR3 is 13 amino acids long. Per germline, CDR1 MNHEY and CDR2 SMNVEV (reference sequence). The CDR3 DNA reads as TGTGCCAGCAGTTACAGGGTTTCCGCTGAAGCTTTCTTT. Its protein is CASSYRVSAEAFF.

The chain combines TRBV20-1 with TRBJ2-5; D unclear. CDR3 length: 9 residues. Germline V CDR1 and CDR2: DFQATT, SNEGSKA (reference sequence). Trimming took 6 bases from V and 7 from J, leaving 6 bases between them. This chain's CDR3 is CSAPRTQYF. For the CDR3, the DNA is TGCAGTGCCCCCCGGACCCAGTACTTC.

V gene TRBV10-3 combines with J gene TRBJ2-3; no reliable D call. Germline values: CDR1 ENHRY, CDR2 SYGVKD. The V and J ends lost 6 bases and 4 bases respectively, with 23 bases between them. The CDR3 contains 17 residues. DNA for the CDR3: TGTGCCATCAGGGAAGCCGGTGGCGTCCCCCCGTCAGATACGCAGTATTTT. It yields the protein CAIREAGGVPPSDTQYF.

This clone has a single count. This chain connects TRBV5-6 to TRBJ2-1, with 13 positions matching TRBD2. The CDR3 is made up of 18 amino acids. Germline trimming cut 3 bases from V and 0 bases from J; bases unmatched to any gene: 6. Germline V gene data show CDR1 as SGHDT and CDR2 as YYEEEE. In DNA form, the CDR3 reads TGTGCCAGCAGCTGGGGGACTAGCGGGAAGAGCTCCTACAATGAGCAGTTCTTC. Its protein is CASSWGTSGKSSYNEQFF.

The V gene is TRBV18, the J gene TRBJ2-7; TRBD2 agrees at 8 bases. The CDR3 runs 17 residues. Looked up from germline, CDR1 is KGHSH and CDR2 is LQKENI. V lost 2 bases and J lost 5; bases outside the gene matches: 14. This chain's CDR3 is CASSPGREGRIYHEQYF. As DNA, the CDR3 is TGTGCCAGCTCACCAGGACGGGAGGGCCGGATTTACCACGAGCAGTACTTC. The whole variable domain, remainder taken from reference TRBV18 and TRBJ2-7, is NAGVMQNPRHLVRRRGQEARLRCSPMKGHSHVYWYRQLPEEGLKFMVYLQKENIIDESGMPKERFSAEFPKEGPSILRIQQVVRGDSAAYFCASSPGREGRIYHEQYFGPGTRLTVT.